This entry features one T cell receptor beta chain sequence. J gave up 5 bases and V 4 bases, and 7 bases lay outside the gene matches. This CDR3 has 16 amino acids. CDR1 and CDR2 (germline): SGDLS, YYNGEE. In the authors' methods: Nucleated cell number was recorded as an estimate derived from reference gene primer amplification. Assay used: immunoSEQ multiplex PCR; TCRdb lists only in-frame clones, some missing. V and J calls and clone size are given by that table; D and trimming were obtained from the DNA. The sample lists roughly 53,000 clones; approximately 80% were seen once. This entry comes from a study of blood T cell repertoires in COVID-19. About the study: T cells, B-cell-depleted T cells, or PBMCs provided the cDNA or gDNA that served as material.

The specimen was peripheral blood. The chain joins TRBV9 to TRBJ2-2; TRBD2 matches 11 bases. This receptor was obtained from a man aged 45-65 years with active or convalescent COVID-19. The CDR3 sequence is CASSSLAGGLTGELFF. CDR3 sequence (DNA): TGTGCCAGCAGCTCATTAGCGGGAGGGCTTACCGGGGAGCTGTTTTTT.